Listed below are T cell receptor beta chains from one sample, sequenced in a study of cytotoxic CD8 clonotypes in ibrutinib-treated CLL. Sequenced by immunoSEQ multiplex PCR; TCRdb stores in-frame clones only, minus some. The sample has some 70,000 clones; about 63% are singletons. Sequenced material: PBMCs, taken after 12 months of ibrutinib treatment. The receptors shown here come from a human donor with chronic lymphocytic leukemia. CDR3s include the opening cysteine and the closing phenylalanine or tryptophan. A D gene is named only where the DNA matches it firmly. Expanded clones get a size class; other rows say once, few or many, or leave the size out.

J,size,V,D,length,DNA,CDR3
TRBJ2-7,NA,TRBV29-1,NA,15,TGCAGCGTCCGAGCAGGCACAGGGCCCACCTACGAGCAGTACTTC,CSVRAGTGPTYEQYF
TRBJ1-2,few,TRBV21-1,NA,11,TGTGCCAGCAGCCATTCGGATGGCTACACCTTC,CASSHSDGYTF
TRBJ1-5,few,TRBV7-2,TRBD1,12,TGTGCCAGCAGCTTACAGGGGGCTACTTTGAATTTT,CASSLQGATLNF
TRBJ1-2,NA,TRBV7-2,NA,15,TGTGCCAGCAGCATTCGACAGAGAGAGAACTATGGCTACACCTTC,CASSIRQRENYGYTF
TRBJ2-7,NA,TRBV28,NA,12,TGTGCCAGCAGTTTACGACTAGTCGGGCAGTACTTC,CASSLRLVGQYF
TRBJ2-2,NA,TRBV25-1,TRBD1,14,TGTGCCAGCAGTCCGGGACAGGGGACCGGGGAGCTGTTTTTT,CASSPGQGTGELFF
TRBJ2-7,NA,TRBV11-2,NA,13,TGTGCCATCCGGGCCGAGACAGGCTACGAGCAGTACTTC,CAIRAETGYEQYF
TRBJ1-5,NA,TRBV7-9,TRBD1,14,TGTGCCAGCAGCTTCGGGACAGGGTCTCAGCCCCAGCATTTT,CASSFGTGSQPQHF
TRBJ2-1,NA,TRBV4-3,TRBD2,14,TGCGCCAGCAGCCCGACTAGCGGCTCAGATGAGCAGTTCTTC,CASSPTSGSDEQFF
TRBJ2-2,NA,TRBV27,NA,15,TGTGCCAGCAGTTTGTTAGGTCGGGCCACCGGGGAGCTGTTTTTT,CASSLLGRATGELFF
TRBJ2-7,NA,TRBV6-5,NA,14,TGTGCCAGCAGTTACTGGCAGGGGCCCTACGAGCAGTACTTC,CASSYWQGPYEQYF
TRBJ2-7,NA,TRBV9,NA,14,TGTGCCAGCAGCGTAGGGGCAGTTTCCTACGAGCAGTACTTC,CASSVGAVSYEQYF
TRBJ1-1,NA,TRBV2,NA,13,TGTGCCAGCAGTGAACAGGTTTTAACTGAAGCTTTCTTT,CASSEQVLTEAFF
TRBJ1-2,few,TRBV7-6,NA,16,TGTGCCAGCAGCCCAGGACAGCACAATACTAACTATGGCTACACCTTC,CASSPGQHNTNYGYTF
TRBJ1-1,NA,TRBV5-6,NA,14,TGTGCCAGCAGCTTGGAGGTAGTGAACACTGAAGCTTTCTTT,CASSLEVVNTEAFF
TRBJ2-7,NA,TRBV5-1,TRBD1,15,TGCGCCAGCAGTCTCGCAGGGGGTCGCTTCGATGAGCAGTACTTC,CASSLAGGRFDEQYF
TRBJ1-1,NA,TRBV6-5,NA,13,TGTGCCAGCAGCCCACAGGGAGACACTGAAGCTTTCTTT,CASSPQGDTEAFF
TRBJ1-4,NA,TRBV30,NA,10,TGTGTCGACGGGCGACCCCTTCTGTTTTTT,CVDGRPLLFF
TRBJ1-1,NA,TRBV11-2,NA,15,TGTGCCAGCAGCTTCCACCCCAAGGGTAACACTGAAGCTTTCTTT,CASSFHPKGNTEAFF
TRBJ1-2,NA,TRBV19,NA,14,TGTGCCAGTAGTACGTCAGGGGTCTACTATGGCTACACCTTC,CASSTSGVYYGYTF
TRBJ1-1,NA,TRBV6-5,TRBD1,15,TGTGCCAGCAGTAGGGGACAGCCACTAATGGGTGAAGCTTTCTTT,CASSRGQPLMGEAFF
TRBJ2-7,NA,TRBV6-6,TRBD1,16,TGTGCCAGCAGTTACCCGGGACAGGGTACCTTCGGGGAGCAGTACTTC,CASSYPGQGTFGEQYF
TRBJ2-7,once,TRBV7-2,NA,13,TGTGCCAGCAGCGAGGCCGTTTTTTACGAGCAGTACTTC,CASSEAVFYEQYF
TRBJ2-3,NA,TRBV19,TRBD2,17,TGTGCCAGTAGGGCCGTAACTGCTAGCGGAAACACAGATACGCAGTATTTT,CASRAVTASGNTDTQYF
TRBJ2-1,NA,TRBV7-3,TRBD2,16,TGTGCCAGCAGCTTAAGTCGAGCGGGGGGCCACAATGAGCAGTTCTTC,CASSLSRAGGHNEQFF
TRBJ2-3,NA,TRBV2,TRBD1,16,TGTGCCAGCAGTGCCACCGGGACAGGGGTCACAGATACGCAGTATTTT,CASSATGTGVTDTQYF
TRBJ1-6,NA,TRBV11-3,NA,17,TGTGCCAGCAGCTTAGATCGAGTAGGGGCTGAGGATTCACCCCTCCACTTT,CASSLDRVGAEDSPLHF
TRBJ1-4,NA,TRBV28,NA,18,TGTGCCAGCAGTTTGTTGGGCAGTCAGGGGCCCCAAAATGAAAAACTGTTTTTT,CASSLLGSQGPQNEKLFF
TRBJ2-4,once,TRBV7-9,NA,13,TGTGCCAGCAGCTTAAGGGGAAAGAACATTCAGTACTTC,CASSLRGKNIQYF
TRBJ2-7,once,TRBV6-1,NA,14,TGTGCCAGCAGTGGGGGACCAAGCTCCTACGAGCAGTACTTC,CASSGGPSSYEQYF
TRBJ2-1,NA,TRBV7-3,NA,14,TGTGCCAGCAGCTTAATGGGGAAAGGCAATGAGCAGTTCTTC,CASSLMGKGNEQFF
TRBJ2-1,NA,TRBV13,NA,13,TGTGCCAGCCAGGAGACTAACTACAATGAGCAGTTCTTC,CASQETNYNEQFF
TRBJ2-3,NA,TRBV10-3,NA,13,TGTGCCATCAGTGGGGGGTACCCAGATACGCAGTATTTT,CAISGGYPDTQYF
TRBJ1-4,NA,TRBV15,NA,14,TGTGCCACCAGCAGAGGTTCAACTAATGAAAAACTGTTTTTT,CATSRGSTNEKLFF
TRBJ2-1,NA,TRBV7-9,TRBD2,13,TGTGCCAGCAGCTCAGCCGGGGGGTCTGAGCAGTTCTTC,CASSSAGGSEQFF
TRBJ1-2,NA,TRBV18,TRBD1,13,TGTGCCAGCTCACCCGGGACAGACTATGGCTACACCTTC,CASSPGTDYGYTF
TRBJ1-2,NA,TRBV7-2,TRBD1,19,TGTGCCAGCAGCGGAAAATCCGGGACAGGGGTTTCTGGGGACTATGGCTACACCTTC,CASSGKSGTGVSGDYGYTF
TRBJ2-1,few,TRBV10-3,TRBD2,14,TGTGCCACCCGGCCTAGCGGGGGGGCTGATGAGCAGTTCTTC,CATRPSGGADEQFF
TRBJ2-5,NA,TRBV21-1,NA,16,TGTGCCAGCAGCAAAGGGGGCGGGGACAGGCGAGAGACCCAGTACTTC,CASSKGGGDRRETQYF
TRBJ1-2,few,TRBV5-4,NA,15,TGTGCCAGCAGGCGGGCCACCGGGGACATCTATGGCTACACCTTC,CASRRATGDIYGYTF
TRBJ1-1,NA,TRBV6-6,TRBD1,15,TGTGCCAGCAGCACGGGACAGGGGGCTAACACTGAAGCTTTCTTT,CASSTGQGANTEAFF
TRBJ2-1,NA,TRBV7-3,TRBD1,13,TGTGCCAGCAGCTACGGGACAGCCGATGAGCAGTTCTTC,CASSYGTADEQFF
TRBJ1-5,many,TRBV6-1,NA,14,TGTGCCAGCAGTGAAGGGCAGTTCAATCAGCCCCAGCATTTT,CASSEGQFNQPQHF
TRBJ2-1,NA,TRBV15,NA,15,TGTGCCACCAGCAGAGATATCGGACACTACAATGAGCAGTTCTTC,CATSRDIGHYNEQFF
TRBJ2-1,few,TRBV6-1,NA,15,TGTGCCAGCAGTCGGGACTCCCCTGGGGACAATGAGCAGTTCTTC,CASSRDSPGDNEQFF
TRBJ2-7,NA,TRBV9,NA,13,TGTGCCAGCAGCGACACGAGGGTCGGCGAGCAGTACTTC,CASSDTRVGEQYF
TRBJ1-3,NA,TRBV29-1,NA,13,TGCAGCGTTACTCCTCATCTCGTGGACACCATATATTTT,CSVTPHLVDTIYF
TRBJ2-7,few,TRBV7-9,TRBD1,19,TGTGCCAGCAGCCCTCGACAGGGAGTGTCTTTCACCTCTTCCTACGAGCAGTACTTC,CASSPRQGVSFTSSYEQYF
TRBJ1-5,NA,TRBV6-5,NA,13,TGTGCCAGCAGCCCCAGGGCCGGTCAGCCCCAGCATTTT,CASSPRAGQPQHF
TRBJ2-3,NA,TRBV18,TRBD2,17,TGTGCCAGCTCACGACCCTCGGGAGGGGTTAGCACAGATACGCAGTATTTT,CASSRPSGGVSTDTQYF
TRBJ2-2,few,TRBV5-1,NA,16,TGCGCCAGCAGCTTGTGGGTGACTAAGAACACCGGGGAGCTGTTTTTT,CASSLWVTKNTGELFF
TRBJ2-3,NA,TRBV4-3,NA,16,TGCGCCAGCAGCCAAGGTAGGGCAGGGAGTACAGATACGCAGTATTTT,CASSQGRAGSTDTQYF
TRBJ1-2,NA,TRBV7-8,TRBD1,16,TGTGCCAGCAGCTTAGGCGGGACAGGGGGATACTATGGCTACACCTTC,CASSLGGTGGYYGYTF
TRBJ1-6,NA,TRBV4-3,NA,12,TGCGCCAGCAGCCAAGCCAATTCACCCCTCCACTTT,CASSQANSPLHF